Detailed here is one T cell receptor (beta chain). This sample is part of a study of T cell responses to AZD1222 COVID-19 vaccine. V was shortened by 6 bases and J by 2 bases, with 14 bases between the two germline ends. The CDR3 is 15 amino acids. The germline CDR1 and CDR2 sequences are MNHEY and SMNVEV (reference sequence). TCRdb's table, derived via immunoSEQ multiplex PCR, lists solely in-frame clones and lacks some. Among some 150,000 clones, 88% were seen once, and the ten largest hold over 4%. Source: peripheral blood, taken 28 days after the second AZD1222 dose. The rearrangement uses TRBV27 and TRBJ1-5; D might be TRBD1 (6 bases). This receptor was obtained from an adult who received the AZD1222 COVID-19 vaccine. The CDR3 DNA reads as TGTGCCAGCAGAGCTCGGGCAGGGGGCAATCAGCCCCAGCATTTT. Residues: CASRARAGGNQPQHF.